The 28 T cell receptor beta chains in this list originate from one sample, sequenced in a study of cytomegalovirus exposure and HLA in healthy donors. PCR was performed using 60 Vbeta and 13 Jbeta primers. The data were produced by immunoSEQ multiplex PCR, yet TCRdb's version contains in-frame clones alone and is incomplete. The sample gives 120,000 or so clones, 75% to 90% of which show up once; more than 8% is in the top ten. The sequenced sample was PBMCs. Receptors originate from a female donor in good health and CMV-seropositive.

The chain joins TRBV6-1 to TRBJ1-2, with no clear D. The CDR3 totals 13 residues. V lost 1 base and J 4 bases, leaving 7 bases between the germline ends. Germline V gene lookup returns CDR1 MNHNS and CDR2 SASEGT. The CDR3, as DNA: TGTGCCAGCAGTGAAGTGTCAGGCTATGGCTACACCTTC. Its translation: CASSEVSGYGYTF.

In this sample, this clone turned up a few times. The V gene is TRBV6-5, the J gene TRBJ2-1; 7 bases are a match to TRBD2. This CDR3 has 14 residues. The trim removed 5 bases at V and 3 bases at J, leaving 4 bases unmatched. CDR1 is MNHEY and CDR2 is SVGAGI in the germline V gene. CDR3 protein: CASSRGGDYNEQFF. CDR3 coding DNA: TGTGCCAGCAGTCGGGGAGGGGACTACAATGAGCAGTTCTTC.

The chain is built from TRBV29-1 and TRBJ1-2; D gene unclear. CDR1 and CDR2 from the germline V gene are SQVTM and ANQGSEA. The V gene lost 0 bases and the J gene lost 5 bases, with 10 bases spanning the gap. The CDR3 covers 13 residues. This CDR3 reads CSVEEIDGYGYTF. The CDR3 coding sequence is TGCAGCGTTGAAGAAATCGACGGGTATGGCTACACCTTC.

The gene calls are TRBV5-4 and TRBJ1-2; D is unclear. V lost 2 bases and J lost 7, with 15 bases in between. CDR1 and CDR2 from the germline V gene are SGHNT and YYREEE (reference sequence). CDR3 length: 14 residues. The CDR3 loop is CASSFPTEPGGYTF. CDR3 DNA: TGTGCCAGCAGCTTCCCAACAGAGCCAGGTGGCTACACCTTC.

V is TRBV13 and J is TRBJ2-6; 7 bases are shared with TRBD1. J lost 6 bases, V lost 5 bases, and 16 bases had no gene match. CDR1 and CDR2 from the germline V gene are PRHDT and FYEKMQ (reference sequence). The CDR3 runs 18 residues. CDR3 amino acids: CASSIKSGRGSLANVLTF. In DNA, the CDR3 is TGTGCCAGCAGCATCAAGAGCGGCAGGGGGTCCTTGGCCAACGTCCTGACTTTC.

The genes are TRBV29-1 and TRBJ1-1; 8 bases agree with TRBD1. J lost 6 bases, V lost 4 bases, and 16 bases had no gene match. This CDR3 is built from 16 residues. Germline assignment: CDR1 SQVTM and CDR2 ANQGSEA. CDR3 nucleotide sequence: TGCAGCGTTGGACCCGCCAGGGGGCAGGCCTTCCCTGAAGCTTTCTTT. It is translated as CSVGPARGQAFPEAFF. The full variable domain, in which reference TRBV29-1 and TRBJ1-1 provide the parts outside the CDR3, is SAVISQKPSRDICQRGTSLTIQCQVDSQVTMMFWYRQQPGQSLTLIATANQGSEATYESGFVIDKFPISRPNLTFSTLTVSNMSPEDSSIYLCSVGPARGQAFPEAFFGQGTRLTVV.

The chain links TRBV2 to TRBJ1-1; 11 bases line up with TRBD1. V shed 7 bases and J 1 base; nucleotides not matched to a gene: 5. The CDR3 has 15 amino acids. Germline V lookup: CDR1 SNHLY, CDR2 FYNNEI. The CDR3, as DNA: TGTGCCAGCAAGGGACAGGGGGTTCGGAACACTGAAGCTTTCTTT. This translates into CASKGQGVRNTEAFF.

This chain links TRBV7-6 with TRBJ2-1, with 9 positions matching TRBD1. V lost 4 bases, J lost 7 bases, and 11 bases stayed unmatched. The CDR3 has 16 amino acids. The germline V gene has CDR1 SGHVS and CDR2 FNYEAQ. The CDR3 reads CASSSPTGTGFNEQFF. In DNA form, the CDR3 reads TGTGCCAGCAGCTCGCCTACCGGGACAGGGTTTAATGAGCAGTTCTTC.

The chain has TRBV6-4 and TRBJ1-3; the match to TRBD1 covers 7 bases. The CDR3 spans 19 residues. V was pared by 8 bases and J by 0 bases, with 19 bases of the junction left unmatched. The germline V gene encodes CDR1 MRHNA and CDR2 SNTAGT. CDR3 nucleotides: TGTGCCAGCGTCCTCCGGGACAGTGGTCTTTTCCGCTCTGGAAACACCATATATTTT. This translates into CASVLRDSGLFRSGNTIYF.

V gene TRBV23-1 combines with J gene TRBJ2-1; 7 positions match TRBD1. TRBV23-1 is an open reading frame whose function is uncertain. The V gene end was trimmed by 0 bases and the J gene end by 3 bases; junction bases not matched to a gene: 5. This CDR3 is 16 amino acids long. The CDR3 loop reads CASSQSGTAIYNEQFF. CDR3 DNA sequence: TGCGCCAGCAGTCAATCGGGGACAGCGATCTACAATGAGCAGTTCTTC.

The chain has TRBV5-1 and TRBJ1-2, with D maybe TRBD1 (5 bases). Trimming pared 1 base from V and 8 bases from J, leaving 12 bases between. Germline V lookup: CDR1 SGHRS, CDR2 YFSETQ. The CDR3 runs 13 residues. As DNA, the CDR3 is TGCGCCAGCAGCTTGAGAGGGGAGGAGGGCTACACCTTC. Protein: CASSLRGEEGYTF.

The chain has TRBV4-2 and TRBJ2-3; 8 nucleotides align to TRBD2. Germline V gives CDR1 LGHNA, CDR2 YNFKEQ. This CDR3 spans 18 amino acids. Losses at the gene ends were 1 base for V and 0 bases for J; bases not matched to a gene: 9. The CDR3: CASSQGAVRGASTDTQYF. DNA of the CDR3: TGTGCCAGCAGCCAAGGGGCCGTGCGGGGGGCTAGCACAGATACGCAGTATTTT.

This CDR3 is CASTRRQGLTGELFF. As DNA, the CDR3 is TGTGCCAGCACCAGACGCCAGGGGCTCACCGGGGAGCTGTTTTTT. This rearrangement joins TRBV6-5 to TRBJ2-2, with D possibly matching TRBD1 (6 bases). V lost 7 bases, J lost 4 bases, and 16 bases lay in between. This CDR3 spans 15 amino acids. Germline V gives CDR1 MNHEY, CDR2 SVGAGI.

V and J are TRBV29-1 and TRBJ2-1, with 9 nucleotides matching TRBD1. Germline V CDR1 and CDR2: SQVTM, ANQGSEA. The CDR3 has 14 residues. V lost 6 bases and J lost 6; bases outside the gene matches: 9. The DNA for the CDR3 is TGCAGCGTAACTTATGGGGACAGGGTCAATGAGCAGTTCTTC. It codes for CSVTYGDRVNEQFF.

The rearrangement uses TRBV30 and TRBJ2-5; 9 nucleotides align to TRBD1. The germline CDR1 and CDR2 sequences are GTSNPN and SVGIG (reference sequence). Trimming removed 3 bases from V and 4 bases from J; junction bases left unmatched: 9. The CDR3 spans 15 residues. The CDR3 DNA sequence: TGTGCCTGGAGCTCGGGGACAGGGCGATCAGAGACCCAGTACTTC. As protein: CAWSSGTGRSETQYF.

J is TRBJ1-3 and V is TRBV30; D ambiguous. Per germline, CDR1 GTSNPN and CDR2 SVGIG (reference sequence). The ends were cut back, 3 bases at V and 10 bases at J, with 10 bases in the middle. CDR3 length equals 11 residues. As DNA, the CDR3 is TGTGCCTGGAGCGAACTTGCTACCATATATTTT. This codes for CAWSELATIYF.

This clone was seen a few times. The V gene is TRBV7-3, the J gene TRBJ2-3; the D gene is possibly TRBD1 (6 bases). The germline V gene has CDR1 SGHTA and CDR2 FQGTGA. Trimming pared 5 bases from V and 2 bases from J, leaving 14 bases between. This CDR3 is built from 15 residues. The CDR3 sequence is CASSRTGHITDTQYF. The CDR3 coding sequence is TGTGCCAGCAGCCGTACGGGACACATCACAGATACGCAGTATTTT.

The chain couples TRBV15 to TRBJ1-1, with 8 bases identical to TRBD1. Germline values: CDR1 LNHNV, CDR2 YYDKDF (reference sequence). V dropped 3 bases and J dropped 5; count of bases not matched to a gene: 8. This CDR3 has 15 amino acids. The CDR3 bases are TGTGCCACCAGCAGGGCCGGGACAGGACGAACTGAAGCTTTCTTT. Translated: CATSRAGTGRTEAFF.

This chain links TRBV5-1 with TRBJ1-1; D is perhaps TRBD1 (5 bases). The CDR3 runs to 14 residues. The V gene's germline CDR1 is SGHRS and CDR2 YFSETQ. V was trimmed by 3 bases and J by 5 bases, leaving 14 bases between them. The CDR3 DNA reads as TGCGCCAGCAGCTCGTTCGGGGGTGGGACTGAAGCTTTCTTT. It yields the protein CASSSFGGGTEAFF.

This clone has only one observation. The V gene is TRBV11-3, the J gene TRBJ1-5, with no clear D. This CDR3 comprises 16 residues. Germline V gene data show CDR1 as SGHNT and CDR2 as YENEEA. V lost 2 bases and J 2 bases, leaving 13 bases between the germline ends. CDR3 sequence: CASSLPLLTGNQPQHF. CDR3 bases: TGTGCCAGCAGCTTACCTCTATTAACAGGCAATCAGCCCCAGCATTTT.

The chain links TRBV29-1 to TRBJ1-1; 9 bases agree with TRBD1. Trimming cost V 6 bases and J 6 bases; bases outside gene matches: 5. Germline V gives CDR1 SQVTM, CDR2 ANQGSEA. The CDR3 runs 12 residues. The CDR3 loop is CSVRGQGSEAFF. The CDR3 bases are TGCAGCGTAAGGGGACAGGGATCTGAAGCTTTCTTT.

This chain joins TRBV15 and TRBJ1-1; D gene unclear. From germline, CDR1 is LNHNV and CDR2 YYDKDF (reference sequence). V was pared by 0 bases and J by 6 bases, with 11 bases between. This CDR3 is 14 amino acids long. The CDR3 DNA follows: TGTGCCACCAGCAGAGATTGGGCAGCTTCTGAAGCTTTCTTT. Protein: CATSRDWAASEAFF.

In its sample, this clone was seen once. The chain employs TRBV15 and TRBJ1-1; possible D gene TRBD1, 5 bases. CDR1 is LNHNV, CDR2 YYDKDF, per germline (reference sequence). This CDR3 has 16 residues. V shed 2 bases and J shed 2 bases, with 15 bases lying between them. The CDR3: CATSRSRAQANTEAFF. DNA for the CDR3: TGTGCCACCAGCAGATCCAGGGCACAGGCTAACACTGAAGCTTTCTTT.

This clone was observed a few times. V gene TRBV27 combines with J gene TRBJ2-1; 14 nucleotides match TRBD2. Germline V gene lookup returns CDR1 MNHEY and CDR2 SMNVEV (reference sequence). This CDR3 comprises 17 residues. V was pared by 5 bases and J by 4 bases, with 7 bases of the junction left unmatched. This CDR3 reads CASSLLWTSGGYNEQFF. For the CDR3, the DNA is TGTGCCAGCAGTCTTCTGTGGACTAGCGGGGGGTACAATGAGCAGTTCTTC.

The chain employs TRBV28 and TRBJ1-1, with D possibly being TRBD1 (5 bases). CDR1 is MDHEN, CDR2 SYDVKM, per germline. The CDR3 consists of 17 residues. Trimming stripped 5 bases from V and 4 bases from J, with 23 bases between. CDR3 region: CASSPWGDEEGGTEAFF. CDR3 DNA: TGTGCCAGCAGTCCCTGGGGGGATGAGGAAGGAGGCACTGAAGCTTTCTTT.

The chain employs TRBV6-1 and TRBJ1-2, with 7 positions matching TRBD1. CDR3 length: 11 amino acids. The germline V gene encodes CDR1 MNHNS and CDR2 SASEGT. V gave up 6 bases and J gave up 9 bases; unmatched junction bases: 4. CDR3 loop: CASRDRDRYTF. In DNA, the CDR3 is TGTGCCAGCAGAGACAGGGATCGCTACACCTTC.

V gene TRBV19 combines with J gene TRBJ1-5, with a possible D match to TRBD1 (6 bases). Germline V gene sequence: CDR1 LNHDA, CDR2 SQIVND (reference sequence). This CDR3 is built from 16 residues. Trimming removed 7 bases at V and 0 bases at J, with 16 bases between. The CDR3 region has the DNA TGTGCCAGTAAAAAACGGGACAAAGATAGCAATCAGCCCCAGCATTTT. As protein: CASKKRDKDSNQPQHF.

The J gene is TRBJ2-3, the V gene TRBV5-4; 14 bases map to TRBD2. CDR3 length: 16 amino acids. Trimming removed 4 bases from V and 6 bases from J; junction bases left unmatched: 7. Germline lookup yields CDR1 SGHNT and CDR2 YYREEE (reference sequence). Here the CDR3 reads CASSGGGLAGVDTQYF. CDR3 DNA sequence: TGTGCCAGCAGCGGTGGGGGACTAGCGGGGGTGGATACGCAGTATTTT.